What follows are 32 T cell receptor beta chains derived from one specimen sequenced in a study of T cell responses to AZD1222 COVID-19 vaccine (dated by TCRdb to about 2021). Reading the label with the study, this specimen's time point is: baseline before first vaccination. The library was built by means of the immunoSEQ multiplex PCR assay. TCRdb's version of the immuneACCESS table is confined to in-frame rearrangements and falls short of the full clone set. An unresolved V gene accounts for under half of the shortfall where checked; the remainder is of unknown origin. This sample lists around 140,000 clones; roughly 92% were detected once. The leading ten clones occupy about 5.5% of the sample. This material consisted of peripheral blood, taken on day 0 of AZD1222 vaccination. These receptors were collected from an adult in good health.

The chain employs TRBV5-4 and TRBJ1-4; D is uncertain. CDR1 and CDR2 (germline): SGHNT, YYREEE (reference sequence). The CDR3 has 17 amino acids. Between the trimmed V and J ends, which lost 1 base and 0 bases, there was a span of 13 bases. The CDR3 loop is CASSLRSRSATNEKLFF. Here the CDR3 DNA reads TGTGCCAGCAGCTTGAGGAGCAGGAGCGCAACTAATGAAAAACTGTTTTTT.

The genes are TRBV5-6 and TRBJ1-2, with 12 nucleotides matching TRBD1. The junction had 8 bases not matched to a gene; V was cut back by 5 bases and J by 3 bases. The CDR3 has 16 residues. Germline values: CDR1 SGHDT, CDR2 YYEEEE. The CDR3 DNA reads as TGTGCCAGCAGGGTCCTTGGGACAGGGGGCGACTATGGCTACACCTTC. Its translation is CASRVLGTGGDYGYTF. The full variable domain, with the rest looked up from reference TRBV5-6 and TRBJ1-2, is DAGVTQSPTHLIKTRGQQVTLRCSPKSGHDTVSWYQQALGQGPQFIFQYYEEEERQRGNFPDRFSGHQFPNYSSELNVNALLLGDSALYLCASRVLGTGGDYGYTFGSGTRLTVV.

The chain has TRBV10-3 and TRBJ2-5; 9 nucleotides line up with TRBD2. Germline lookup yields CDR1 ENHRY and CDR2 SYGVKD. CDR3 length: 15 residues. V gave up 3 bases and J gave up 5 bases; unmatched junction bases: 7. As DNA, the CDR3 is TGTGCCATCAGTGATGTAGCGGGGGCTCCGGAGACCCAGTACTTC. Translation: CAISDVAGAPETQYF.

This sequence joins TRBV5-4 and TRBJ1-6, with D possibly TRBD1 on 5 matching bases. The length of the CDR3 is 14 residues. Trimming cost V 2 bases and J 10 bases, with 13 bases left between them. Germline-derived CDR1 and CDR2 are SGHNT and YYREEE (reference sequence). The DNA for the CDR3 is TGTGCCAGCAGCTTACGAGGGGCGGTCTCACCCCTCCACTTT. Residues: CASSLRGAVSPLHF. The full variable domain, in which reference TRBV5-4 and TRBJ1-6 provide the parts outside the CDR3, is ETGVTQSPTHLIKTRGQQVTLRCSSQSGHNTVSWYQQALGQGPQFIFQYYREEENGRGNFPPRFSGLQFPNYSSELNVNALELDDSALYLCASSLRGAVSPLHFGNGTRLTVT.

J is TRBJ2-3 and V is TRBV29-1, with 7 bases lining up with TRBD1. This CDR3 is built from 14 residues. CDR1 and CDR2 from the germline V gene are SQVTM and ANQGSEA. V lost 8 bases, J lost 2 bases, and 10 bases stayed unmatched. CDR3 sequence: CSTRQGRDTDTQYF. In nucleotides, the CDR3 is TGCAGCACCAGACAGGGTCGGGACACAGATACGCAGTATTTT.

The CDR3 DNA reads TGCGCCAGCAGGTTAGCGGGAGGGCCGTGGTACAATGAGCAGTTCTTC. The encoded protein is CASRLAGGPWYNEQFF. V gene TRBV5-1 combines with J gene TRBJ2-1; 11 nucleotides line up with TRBD2. J was trimmed by 4 bases and V by 5 bases; bases with no gene match: 8. The CDR3 totals 16 residues. In germline, CDR1 is SGHRS, CDR2 YFSETQ. Supplemented by reference TRBV5-1 and TRBJ2-1, the full variable domain reads KAGVTQTPRYLIKTRGQQVTLSCSPISGHRSVSWYQQTPGQGLQFLFEYFSETQRNKGNFPGRFSGRQFSNSRSEMNVSTLELGDSALYLCASRLAGGPWYNEQFFGPGTRLTVL.

The rearrangement uses TRBV27 and TRBJ2-3, with 10 bases aligning to TRBD1. This CDR3 region has 15 residues. From germline, CDR1 is MNHEY and CDR2 SMNVEV (reference sequence). The V gene end was trimmed by 8 bases and the J gene end by 5 bases; junction bases not matched to a gene: 10. Here the CDR3 DNA reads TGTGCCAGCTCACCACTAGGGACAGGGGTAGATACGCAGTATTTT. Translating it yields CASSPLGTGVDTQYF.

The CDR3 region is CASSLRDTTNTGELFF. CDR3 nucleotides: TGTGCCAGCAGCCTAAGGGACACTACGAACACCGGGGAGCTGTTTTTT. The chain couples TRBV5-5 to TRBJ2-2; perhaps TRBD1 as D (6 bases). The CDR3 covers 16 residues. V was clipped by 4 bases and J by 0 bases, with 13 bases between them. Per germline, CDR1 SGHKS and CDR2 YYEKEE (reference sequence).

V and J are TRBV27 and TRBJ2-1, with a tentative D call TRBD2 (5 bases). The ends were cut back, 4 bases at V and 3 bases at J, with 7 bases in the middle. The CDR3 loop spans 13 amino acids. Germline V lookup: CDR1 MNHEY, CDR2 SMNVEV (reference sequence). CDR3 protein: CASSSRDYNEQFF. The CDR3 region has the DNA TGTGCCAGCAGTTCCCGGGACTACAATGAGCAGTTCTTC.

This chain joins TRBV4-1 and TRBJ2-1, with 10 bases that match TRBD2. The germline V gene encodes CDR1 MGHRA and CDR2 YSYEKL. The trim removed 1 base at V and 2 bases at J, leaving 5 bases unmatched. The CDR3 runs to 17 residues. The CDR3 DNA follows: TGCGCCAGCAGCCAAGTTCCCGGGACTAGCGCCTACAATGAGCAGTTCTTC. It yields the protein CASSQVPGTSAYNEQFF.

The rearrangement links TRBV27 to TRBJ2-2; D not resolved. The CDR3 extends over 11 amino acids. Trimming left V 6 bases short and J 1 base short, with 0 bases between. Per the germline V gene, CDR1 is MNHEY and CDR2 is SMNVEV (reference sequence). The CDR3 protein is CASRNTGELFF. The CDR3 DNA sequence: TGTGCCAGCAGGAACACCGGGGAGCTGTTTTTT.

This chain joins TRBV29-1 and TRBJ2-5; D remains ambiguous. This CDR3 has 12 amino acids. Trimming took 6 bases from V and 1 from J, leaving 9 bases between them. Germline V gives CDR1 SQVTM, CDR2 ANQGSEA. This chain's CDR3 is CSVPWIQETQYF. CDR3 coding DNA: TGCAGCGTACCTTGGATCCAAGAGACCCAGTACTTC.

Concerning this clone: Other DNA sequences within the sample encode an identical CDR3. The chain links TRBV7-9 to TRBJ2-7; D not certain. Germline V gene lookup returns CDR1 SEHNR and CDR2 FQNEAQ (reference sequence). This CDR3 region has 14 residues. The ends were cut back, 0 bases at V and 2 bases at J, with 8 bases in the middle. CDR3 bases: TGTGCCAGCAGCTTAGCGGCAGGAACCTACGAGCAGTACTTC. This translates into CASSLAAGTYEQYF.

The chain combines TRBV25-1 with TRBJ2-3, with D unresolved. The CDR3 is 14 amino acids. V was trimmed by 2 bases and J by 2 bases, leaving 8 bases between them. Germline CDR1 reads MGHDK; CDR2 reads SYGVNS. CDR3 coding DNA: TGTGCCAGCAGTGAACCAACATACACAGATACGCAGTATTTT. It encodes CASSEPTYTDTQYF.

This clone was counted once. V is TRBV10-3 and J is TRBJ2-7, with D perhaps matching TRBD1 (7 bases). This CDR3 spans 13 amino acids. The V end lost 8 bases, the J end lost 3 bases, and 14 bases lay between the germline ends. Germline V gene sequence: CDR1 ENHRY, CDR2 SYGVKD. The chain's CDR3 is CAIGAQGGYEQYF. CDR3 nucleotide sequence: TGTGCCATCGGTGCCCAGGGGGGCTACGAGCAGTACTTC.

This chain uses TRBV24-1 with TRBJ2-1, with 9 bases lining up with TRBD1. J lost 4 bases, V lost 5 bases, and 11 bases had no gene match. CDR3 length: 17 residues. Germline V gene sequence: CDR1 KGHDR, CDR2 SFDVKD. The CDR3 is CATSAVKRQGGYNEQFF. The CDR3 DNA reads TGTGCCACCAGTGCCGTCAAGAGACAGGGGGGGTACAATGAGCAGTTCTTC.

CDR3 bases: TGTGCCACCAGTACCCCGGGACAGGGGCCCGGCGAGCAGTACTTC. It translates to CATSTPGQGPGEQYF. V gene TRBV24-1 combines with J gene TRBJ2-7; 10 positions agree with TRBD1. The CDR3 has 15 residues. J gave up 6 bases and V 6 bases, and 10 bases lay outside the gene matches. Germline CDR1 KGHDR, CDR2 SFDVKD.

The chain employs TRBV6-5 and TRBJ2-3; D call uncertain. Germline values: CDR1 MNHEY, CDR2 SVGAGI. V shed 5 bases and J shed 9 bases, with 9 bases lying between them. The CDR3 sequence is 11 residues long. The CDR3 here is CASSPRTTQYF. CDR3 DNA sequence: TGTGCCAGCAGTCCTCGGACCACGCAGTATTTT.

Of note for this clone: Its ends do not fully match the called genes, so a read error is possible. This sequence joins TRBV28 and TRBJ2-1; 8 bases line up with TRBD1. The length of the CDR3 is 16 residues. Germline values: CDR1 MDHEN, CDR2 SYDVKM. In DNA form, the CDR3 reads TGTGCCAGCAGTTTATACGGACAGGGCTCCAACAATGAGCAGTTCTTC. The encoded protein is CASSLYGQGSNNEQFF.

The rearrangement links TRBV11-2 to TRBJ2-2; 9 bases align to TRBD1. Germline CDR1 SGHAT, CDR2 FQNNGV. J lost 8 bases, V lost 5 bases, and 9 bases had no gene match. The CDR3 spans 15 residues. CDR3 residues: CASSPEQGAVGELFF. The CDR3 nucleotides read TGTGCCAGCAGCCCTGAACAGGGGGCGGTTGGGGAGCTGTTTTTT.

The rearrangement joins TRBV6-6 to TRBJ1-1; D gene uncertain. The ends were cut back, 0 bases at V and 5 bases at J, with 16 bases in the middle. Germline V gene lookup returns CDR1 MNHNY and CDR2 SVGAGI (reference sequence). The CDR3 length is 16 residues. As DNA, the CDR3 is TGTGCCAGCAGTTACTCGGACGCCAACCTGGGGACTGAAGCTTTCTTT. Amino acid sequence: CASSYSDANLGTEAFF.

The V call is TRBV5-4, the J call TRBJ2-6, with 9 bases aligning to TRBD1. The trim removed 0 bases at V and 2 bases at J, leaving 6 bases unmatched. The germline V gene encodes CDR1 SGHNT and CDR2 YYREEE (reference sequence). The CDR3 loop spans 18 amino acids. CDR3 residues: CASSLDPTGGAGANVLTF. The CDR3 DNA follows: TGTGCCAGCAGCTTGGACCCGACAGGGGGAGCTGGGGCCAACGTCCTGACTTTC.

This clone was recorded once. The J gene is TRBJ1-5, the V gene TRBV19; TRBD1 matches at 9 bases. The CDR3 has 15 residues. The V gene's germline CDR1 is LNHDA and CDR2 SQIVND (reference sequence). V was pared by 0 bases and J by 11 bases, with 8 bases of the junction left unmatched. CDR3 DNA sequence: TGTGCCAGTAGTATAGAGGGGACAGGGAGCGTGACCCAGCATTTT. This sequence encodes CASSIEGTGSVTQHF.

The V call is TRBV2, the J call TRBJ1-2; 8 bases match TRBD1. There are 14 residues in the CDR3. CDR1 and CDR2 (germline): SNHLY, FYNNEI. The junction had 4 bases not matched to a gene; V was cut back by 3 bases and J by 4 bases. In nucleotides, the CDR3 is TGTGCCAGCAGTGAGGCAGGGGGCAGCTATGGCTACACCTTC. Its translation: CASSEAGGSYGYTF. The complete variable domain, with remaining parts taken from reference TRBV2 and TRBJ1-2, reads EPEVTQTPSHQVTQMGQEVILRCVPISNHLYFYWYRQILGQKVEFLVSFYNNEISEKSEIFDDQFSVERPDGSNFTLKIRSTKLEDSAMYFCASSEAGGSYGYTFGSGTRLTVV.

V gene TRBV5-5 combines with J gene TRBJ1-4, with TRBD1 matching 7 bases. The V segment lost 4 bases and the J segment 5 bases; nucleotides outside the gene matches: 8. This CDR3 is 15 amino acids long. Looked up from germline, CDR1 is SGHKS and CDR2 is YYEKEE (reference sequence). This CDR3 reads CASSQPGQRNEKLFF. In DNA form, the CDR3 reads TGTGCCAGCAGCCAACCGGGACAGAGAAATGAAAAACTGTTTTTT. Based on the CDR3 plus reference TRBV5-5 and TRBJ1-4, the full variable domain is DAGVTQSPTHLIKTRGQQVTLRCSPISGHKSVSWYQQVLGQGPQFIFQYYEKEERGRGNFPDRFSARQFPNYSSELNVNALLLGDSALYLCASSQPGQRNEKLFFGSGTQLSVL.

The chain couples TRBV6-1 to TRBJ1-5; a possible D gene is TRBD1 (6 bases). The germline V gene has CDR1 MNHNS and CDR2 SASEGT. V was pared by 2 bases and J by 1 base, with 9 bases between. The CDR3 is made up of 15 amino acids. DNA of the CDR3: TGTGCCAGCAGTGAACAGGGGTTCAGCAATCAGCCCCAGCATTTT. Translation gives CASSEQGFSNQPQHF.

The rearrangement links TRBV28 to TRBJ1-1, with D unresolved. Trimming shortened V by 7 bases and J by 5 bases, and 8 bases separated the two germline ends. CDR1 is MDHEN and CDR2 is SYDVKM in the germline V gene. The CDR3 is made up of 11 amino acids. The CDR3 sequence: CASIWGTEAFF. CDR3 in DNA: TGTGCCAGCATTTGGGGAACTGAAGCTTTCTTT.

This chain connects TRBV5-1 to TRBJ1-5; D unclear. The germline CDR1 and CDR2 sequences are SGHRS and YFSETQ. The CDR3 runs 13 residues. V shed 5 bases and J shed 1 base, with 7 bases lying between them. The DNA for the CDR3 is TGCGCCAGCAGTCCGGTAAGCAATCAGCCCCAGCATTTT. This translates into CASSPVSNQPQHF.

The chain uses TRBV18 and TRBJ2-3; a possible D gene is TRBD2 (5 bases). From germline, CDR1 is KGHSH and CDR2 LQKENI. Trimming pared 3 bases from V and 0 bases from J, leaving 10 bases between. The CDR3 totals 15 residues. This CDR3 is CASSPKADSTDTQYF. CDR3 DNA: TGTGCCAGCTCACCTAAAGCGGATAGCACAGATACGCAGTATTTT.

The chain recombines TRBV28 with TRBJ1-5; TRBD1 might be the D (5 bases). The CDR3 consists of 17 residues. Trimming shortened V by 6 bases and J by 6 bases, and 24 bases separated the two germline ends. The germline gives CDR1 MDHEN, CDR2 SYDVKM. The CDR3 sequence is CASRDPSGRYGRQPQHF. Written as DNA, the CDR3 is TGTGCCAGCAGGGATCCCTCGGGACGATATGGTCGTCAGCCCCAGCATTTT.

The chain uses TRBV12-3 or TRBV12-4 and TRBJ2-7, with D possibly matching TRBD2 (6 bases). Trimming cost V 6 bases and J 3 bases, with 12 bases left between them. The CDR3 runs 13 residues. CDR3 sequence reads: CASSWGGSYEQYF. The DNA of the CDR3 is TGTGCCAGCAGCTGGGGAGGAAGCTACGAGCAGTACTTC.

This clone showed up just once. The V gene is TRBV5-4, the J gene TRBJ1-2; unclear D gene. The V gene's germline CDR1 is SGHNT and CDR2 YYREEE (reference sequence). The CDR3 has 13 amino acids. V was trimmed by 4 bases and J by 2 bases, leaving 9 bases between them. The CDR3 DNA is TGTGCCAGCAGCCCCGATTTAAACTATGGCTACACCTTC. Translation gives CASSPDLNYGYTF.